The 2 T cell receptor beta chains presented below share a single source sample, sequenced in a study of T cells in localized non-small cell lung cancer (dated by TCRdb to between 2020 and 2021). Preparation of the library involved the immunoSEQ multiplex PCR assay. TCRdb mirrors the immuneACCESS table, restricted to in-frame sequences. Some clones are absent from its copies; in checked studies, under half trace to an unresolved V gene, and the reason for the others is unknown. The sample profile shows about 48,000 clones; 77% of them were found once. The ten biggest clones cover approximately 16% of the sample. This specimen was peripheral blood, taken before any cancer treatment. The receptors originated from a man aged 40 to 70 with stage I squamous cell lung carcinoma.

J is TRBJ2-7 and V is TRBV27, with 9 bases identical to TRBD1. Trimming took 5 bases from V and 6 from J; bases not matched to a gene: 14. The germline V gene encodes CDR1 MNHEY and CDR2 SMNVEV (reference sequence). This CDR3 has 16 residues. The CDR3 DNA sequence: TGTGCCAGCAGTGAGAAGGCCGGGACAGGGATCGGCGAGCAGTACTTC. Amino acids: CASSEKAGTGIGEQYF.

The chain recombines TRBV5-4 with TRBJ1-3; D is ambiguous. The CDR3 loop spans 13 amino acids. V was shortened by 4 bases and J by 1 base, with 6 bases between the two germline ends. Germline CDR1 and CDR2: SGHNT and YYREEE (reference sequence). CDR3 loop: CASSVISGNTIYF. The CDR3 nucleotides are TGTGCCAGCAGCGTAATATCTGGAAACACCATATATTTT.